The 13 T cell receptor beta chains below all came from one sample that was sequenced in a study of shared clonotypes between healthy human individuals. The table came from immunoSEQ multiplex PCR; TCRdb's copy has only in-frame clones and leaves some out. The sample shows about 330,000 clones, around two thirds of them seen only once. Sequenced sample: memory CD4+ T cells sorted from blood. This sample's subset: CD45RA-negative fraction. The receptors were gathered from a young man in good health.

The chain recombines TRBV5-5 with TRBJ1-6; D might be TRBD1 (6 bases). Germline V gene lookup returns CDR1 SGHKS and CDR2 YYEKEE (reference sequence). CDR3 length: 17 residues. Trimming took 7 bases from V and 5 from J, leaving 22 bases between them. The CDR3 region has the DNA TGTGCCAGCTCCCAGCTGACAGGCCGAAGGGATAATTCACCCCTCCACTTT. Translating it yields CASSQLTGRRDNSPLHF.

The chain has TRBV7-3 and TRBJ2-1; TRBD1 matches at 7 bases. Germline V gene data show CDR1 as SGHTA and CDR2 as FQGTGA. The J segment lost 4 bases and the V segment lost 0 bases, leaving 9 bases of the junction unmatched. This CDR3 region has 17 residues. The CDR3 bases are TGTGCCAGCAGCTTAACAGGGGGCGGAAGGATTTACAATGAGCAGTTCTTC. Protein product: CASSLTGGGRIYNEQFF.

The chain links TRBV5-4 to TRBJ2-7, with 8 bases identical to TRBD1. With V trimmed by 4 bases and J by 3 bases, 3 bases remained unmatched. The CDR3 is 13 residues long. Per the germline V gene, CDR1 is SGHNT and CDR2 is YYREEE (reference sequence). The CDR3 nucleotides read TGTGCCAGCAGCCAGGACAGGGACTACGAGCAGTACTTC. Translating gives CASSQDRDYEQYF.

V gene TRBV5-4 combines with J gene TRBJ2-7; weak D call: TRBD2 (5 bases). The CDR3 has 13 amino acids. Germline V CDR1 and CDR2: SGHNT, YYREEE (reference sequence). Trimming stripped 3 bases from V and 7 bases from J, with 14 bases between. In DNA, the CDR3 is TGTGCCAGCAGCTCTCGGGGTGGTGGGGAGCAGTACTTC. Its protein product is CASSSRGGGEQYF.

This clone was recorded a few times. V gene TRBV2 combines with J gene TRBJ2-7; D unclear. CDR3 length equals 16 residues. V lost 6 bases to trimming and J lost 2 bases, with 20 bases between them. Germline CDR1 is SNHLY and CDR2 is FYNNEI. CDR3 nucleotide sequence: TGTGCCAGCAGCGCGCTTTTAACTGAATTCCCCTACGAGCAGTACTTC. Its protein is CASSALLTEFPYEQYF.

V is TRBV14 and J is TRBJ2-3; D tentatively fits TRBD1 or TRBD2 (5 bases each). V lost 2 bases and J 2 bases, leaving 17 bases between the germline ends. The CDR3 length is 17 residues. Germline V gene data show CDR1 as SGHDN and CDR2 as FVKESK. CDR3 nucleotides: TGTGCCAGCAGCCAACCCTCATGGAAAGGGACCACAGATACGCAGTATTTT. Translated, it gives CASSQPSWKGTTDTQYF.

The chain carries TRBV18 and TRBJ2-7; possible D gene TRBD1, 6 bases. V shed 2 bases and J shed 0 bases, with 11 bases lying between them. The germline gives CDR1 KGHSH, CDR2 LQKENI. This CDR3 region has 15 residues. Written as DNA, the CDR3 is TGTGCCAGCTCACCATTTAGGACAGTCTCCTACGAGCAGTACTTC. It codes for CASSPFRTVSYEQYF. Together with reference TRBV18 and TRBJ2-7, the CDR3 gives the full variable domain: NAGVMQNPRHLVRRRGQEARLRCSPMKGHSHVYWYRQLPEEGLKFMVYLQKENIIDESGMPKERFSAEFPKEGPSILRIQQVVRGDSAAYFCASSPFRTVSYEQYFGPGTRLTVT.

The chain is built from TRBV19 and TRBJ2-3, with no clear D. CDR1 is LNHDA, CDR2 SQIVND, per germline (reference sequence). The CDR3 contains 18 residues. Trimming pared 5 bases from V and 0 bases from J, leaving 21 bases between. CDR3 sequence: CASSPWQLSGESTDTQYF. The CDR3 DNA reads TGTGCCAGTAGTCCCTGGCAGTTGTCGGGTGAGAGCACAGATACGCAGTATTTT.

Turning to this clone: In the same sample, other DNA sequences code for this CDR3. The gene calls are TRBV18 and TRBJ2-7; 7 bases are shared with TRBD1. The CDR3 covers 13 residues. Germline V CDR1 and CDR2: KGHSH, LQKENI. Losses at the gene ends were 4 bases for V and 3 bases for J; bases not matched to a gene: 3. The CDR3 DNA follows: TGTGCCAGCTCACGGGACAGAGACTACGAGCAGTACTTC. It encodes CASSRDRDYEQYF. Using reference TRBV18 and TRBJ2-7 for the parts outside the CDR3, the full variable domain is NAGVMQNPRHLVRRRGQEARLRCSPMKGHSHVYWYRQLPEEGLKFMVYLQKENIIDESGMPKERFSAEFPKEGPSILRIQQVVRGDSAAYFCASSRDRDYEQYFGPGTRLTVT.

The chain links TRBV25-1 to TRBJ2-2, with 8 bases that match TRBD1. V shed 2 bases and J 7 bases; nucleotides not matched to a gene: 6. The CDR3 spans 15 residues. Germline lookup yields CDR1 MGHDK and CDR2 SYGVNS. The CDR3 DNA follows: TGTGCCAGCAGTGAACAGGGGGCGCGCGGCGGGGAGCTGTTTTTT. It encodes CASSEQGARGGELFF.

CDR3: CASRDSLYEQYF. The CDR3 DNA reads TGTGCCAGCCGGGACAGCCTATACGAGCAGTACTTC. The chain joins TRBV2 to TRBJ2-7; 7 bases fit TRBD1. The ends lost 8 bases at V and 4 bases at J; junction bases unmatched: 5. CDR1 and CDR2 (germline): SNHLY, FYNNEI. The CDR3 contains 12 residues.

This chain uses TRBV27 with TRBJ2-7; D unclear. V gave up 0 bases and J gave up 5 bases, with 23 bases separating them. Germline CDR1 and CDR2: MNHEY and SMNVEV (reference sequence). The CDR3 loop spans 18 amino acids. The CDR3 loop reads CASSLSIVRWVKAHEQYF. The CDR3 nucleotides are TGTGCCAGCAGTTTATCGATCGTTCGGTGGGTAAAGGCCCACGAGCAGTACTTC.

CDR3 bases: TGTGCCAGCAGGATAGCCAGCGAAAAACTGTTTTTT. Translating gives CASRIASEKLFF. The V and J genes are TRBV28 and TRBJ1-4; D unresolved. This CDR3 is built from 12 residues. V gave up 6 bases and J gave up 8 bases, with 10 bases separating them. Germline lookup yields CDR1 MDHEN and CDR2 SYDVKM.